One and the same sample provided the 9 T cell receptor beta chains below, sequenced in a study of CD8 T cells in ankylosing spondylitis. TCRdb redid the calling of the 5' RACE reads with MiXCR, one entry per CDR3 protein. The data contain around 230,000 distinct CDR3 sequences, less than 10% of them singletons. Sequenced input: blood, either unsorted or a sorted T cell fraction (not recorded which). These receptors originate from a male donor with ankylosing spondylitis or in good health (not recorded which).

This clonotype was counted between two and nine times. The chain combines TRBV6-1 with TRBJ2-3; TRBD2 agrees at 12 bases. This CDR3 is built from 18 residues. The ends lost 8 bases at V and 4 bases at J; junction bases unmatched: 16. From germline, CDR1 is MNHNS and CDR2 SASEGT. CDR3 sequence (DNA): TGTGCCAGCGCAGGCGGGACTAGCGGGTACCGGGTGGCAGATACGCAGTATTTT. Translation gives CASAGGTSGYRVADTQYF.

Ten or more counts support this clonotype. The chain employs TRBV20-1 and TRBJ1-1; D may be TRBD1 (5 bases). V dropped 8 bases and J dropped 3 bases, with 19 bases sitting between them. CDR1 is DFQATT, CDR2 SNEGSKA, per germline (reference sequence). The CDR3 runs to 14 residues. As DNA, the CDR3 is TGCAGTACAATACCGGGGGGAACCGACACTGAAGCTTTCTTT. Protein product: CSTIPGGTDTEAFF.

In this sample, this clonotype turned up many times. This sequence joins TRBV5-1 and TRBJ2-3; 9 bases are a match to TRBD2. Trimming at V came to 4 bases and at J to 1 base, leaving 4 bases not matched to a gene. The CDR3 length is 15 residues. Germline-derived CDR1 and CDR2 are SGHRS and YFSETQ. CDR3 sequence: CASSRWTSGTDTQYF. The DNA of the CDR3 is TGCGCCAGCAGCCGATGGACTAGCGGCACAGATACGCAGTATTTT.

V and J are TRBV19 and TRBJ2-2; D may be TRBD1 (6 bases). CDR1 LNHDA and CDR2 SQIVND come from the germline V gene (reference sequence). The length of the CDR3 is 16 residues. Trimming took off 1 base at V and 4 bases at J, with 13 bases between the two ends. CDR3 region: CASSIGKGQVTGELFF. In DNA, the CDR3 is TGTGCCAGTAGTATAGGCAAGGGACAAGTCACCGGGGAGCTGTTTTTT.

In this sample, this clonotype turned up many times. V is TRBV7-9 and J is TRBJ1-3; D uncertain. The CDR3 has 15 residues. Trimming left V 5 bases short and J 0 bases short, with 11 bases between. Germline V gene lookup returns CDR1 SEHNR and CDR2 FQNEAQ (reference sequence). The chain's CDR3 is CASSPDPSSGNTIYF. In nucleotides, the CDR3 is TGTGCCAGCAGCCCCGACCCGAGCTCTGGAAACACCATATATTTT.

This clonotype was recorded at least ten times. This chain connects TRBV12-3 or TRBV12-4 to TRBJ1-1; D call uncertain. V gave up 3 bases and J gave up 4 bases, with 9 bases separating them. There are 13 residues in the CDR3. The CDR3 sequence: CASSFGGSTEAFF. Here the CDR3 DNA reads TGTGCCAGCAGTTTTGGTGGCTCCACTGAAGCTTTCTTT.

There are many counts of this clonotype. This chain uses TRBV6-7 with TRBJ2-7, with 10 bases fitting TRBD2. Being an ORF, TRBV6-7 has a function that is uncertain. J gave up 0 bases and V 5 bases, and 7 bases lay outside the gene matches. The CDR3 covers 16 residues. The CDR3 DNA reads TGTGCCAGCAGTCCCCGGACTAGCGGTTCCTCCTACGAGCAGTACTTC. Its protein product is CASSPRTSGSSYEQYF.

Many counts were recorded for this clonotype. The J gene is TRBJ2-2, the V gene TRBV12-3 or TRBV12-4; D is undetermined. This CDR3 region has 15 residues. The V gene lost 3 bases and the J gene lost 2 bases, with 10 bases spanning the gap. The CDR3 spells CASSFPQTNTGELFF. The CDR3 coding sequence is TGTGCCAGCAGTTTTCCGCAAACCAACACCGGGGAGCTGTTTTTT.

This clonotype occurred many times. V and J are TRBV6-5 and TRBJ1-1, with D unclear. V shed 0 bases and J shed 1 base, with 6 bases lying between them. Germline loops: CDR1 MNHEY, CDR2 SVGAGI. The CDR3 totals 14 residues. CDR3 amino acids: CASSYSRPNTEAFF. The CDR3 bases are TGTGCCAGCAGTTACTCCAGGCCGAACACTGAAGCTTTCTTT.